The 9 T cell receptor beta chains below all came from one sample that was sequenced in a study of molecular identifiers for immune sequencing clone quantification (dated by TCRdb to 2016 to 2018). Receptor amplification or capture employed PCR. Instrument used: Illumina HiSeq 4000. TCRdb's own reprocessing of the public reads used fastp at Q25 and MiXCR and kept productive beta chains. Entries are consolidated by CDR3 protein sequence, retaining the most common genes and DNA. This sample holds fewer than 350,000 distinct CDR3 sequences; around 21% were observed only once. About 0.79% of the sample belongs to the ten largest clones. The sample was naive CD8+ T cells from blood, with Jurkat cell RNA spiked in. This sample's cell subset or site label indicates: FACS-sorted CD8+CD4-CCR7+CD45RA+ naive T cells. The receptors were gathered from a human donor in good health. Some libraries in this study had Jurkat cell RNA spiked in.

This clonotype came up many times. V and J are TRBV5-1 and TRBJ2-3; a possible D gene is TRBD2 (5 bases). This CDR3 is 16 amino acids long. The V end lost 1 base, the J end lost 0 bases, and 12 bases lay between the germline ends. CDR1 is SGHRS, CDR2 YFSETQ, per germline. CDR3 region: CASSLNSGISTDTQYF. The CDR3 coding sequence is TGCGCCAGCAGCTTGAACTCGGGGATAAGCACAGATACGCAGTATTTT.

In this sample, this clonotype turned up many times. J is TRBJ2-5 and V is TRBV7-2; D is ambiguous. Germline-derived CDR1 and CDR2 are SGHTA and FQGNSA. CDR3 length equals 13 residues. V was trimmed by 5 bases and J by 4 bases, leaving 11 bases between them. The CDR3 region is CASSLPESETQYF. CDR3 nucleotides: TGTGCCAGCAGCCTTCCAGAGTCAGAGACCCAGTACTTC. Complete variable domain (other parts from reference TRBV7-2 and TRBJ2-5): GAGVSQSPSNKVTEKGKDVELRCDPISGHTALYWYRQSLGQGLEFLIYFQGNSAPDKSGLPSDRFSAERTGGSVSTLTIQRTQQEDSAVYLCASSLPESETQYFGPGTRLLVL.

This clonotype was counted a few times. The V and J genes are TRBV4-1 and TRBJ2-7; possibly TRBD2 for D (5 bases). Trimming stripped 1 base from V and 3 bases from J, with 7 bases between. CDR1 is MGHRA, CDR2 YSYEKL, per germline. The length of the CDR3 is 13 residues. The CDR3 reads CASSQVGVYEQYF. The CDR3 bases are TGCGCCAGCAGCCAAGTCGGGGTCTACGAGCAGTACTTC.

This clonotype was detected ten times or more. The rearrangement uses TRBV24-1 and TRBJ1-1, with D tentatively TRBD1 (6 bases). Trimming left V 7 bases short and J 3 bases short, with 11 bases between. The CDR3 extends over 13 amino acids. The germline gives CDR1 KGHDR, CDR2 SFDVKD. The CDR3 loop reads CATRSQGYTEAFF. The CDR3 DNA follows: TGTGCCACCAGATCTCAGGGGTACACTGAAGCTTTCTTT.

About this clonotype itself: Since a much larger clone is just one base distant, this may be a read error. CDR3 nucleotide sequence: TGCGCCAGCAGTCGAGGGGACCCCAGCGGGAGGCGGGGTACGCAGTATTTT. Protein product: CASSRGDPSGRRGTQYF. The rearrangement joins TRBV23-1 to TRBJ2-3; 9 bases fit TRBD2. TRBV23-1 is an open reading frame, and its role is uncertain. This CDR3 contains 17 residues. The trim removed 4 bases at V and 8 bases at J, leaving 16 bases unmatched.

Note on this clonotype: This could be a read error, since a much larger clone is one nucleotide away. This chain uses TRBV11-2 with TRBJ2-1; 7 nucleotides line up with TRBD1. This CDR3 spans 17 amino acids. Germline loops: CDR1 SGHAT, CDR2 FQNNGV. CDR3 DNA: TGTGCCAACAGCTTAGACCCAGGGGGTGGCCTCGGCAATGAGCAGTTCTTC. Translating gives CANSLDPGGGLGNEQFF.

In the case of this clonotype: A much bigger clone sits one base away, suggesting this may be a read error. This chain links TRBV23-1 with TRBJ2-7; maybe TRBD1 (6 bases). TRBV23-1 is an ORF; its function is uncertain. The CDR3 extends over 15 amino acids. This chain's CDR3 is CASGQLTGLRYEQYF. In DNA form, the CDR3 reads TGCGCCAGCGGTCAACTAACAGGGCTGCGATACGAGCAGTACTTC.

A remark on this clonotype: This clone may be a read error of a much larger clone one base away. The rearrangement joins TRBV6-6 to TRBJ1-1; TRBD1 matches 8 bases. CDR1 and CDR2 (germline): MNHNY, SVGAGI (reference sequence). The CDR3 contains 15 residues. Here the CDR3 reads CAGSERTGPNTEAFF. CDR3 bases: TGTGCCGGCAGTGAGCGGACAGGGCCGAACACTGAAGCTTTCTTT.

With respect to this clonotype: A much more abundant neighbour one base away suggests this may be a read error. This CDR3 is missing its conserved last phenylalanine or tryptophan, likely due to a read error. The V call is TRBV12-3 or TRBV12-4, the J call TRBJ2-3, with TRBD1 as a possible D gene (5 bases). This CDR3 is built from 13 residues. Trimming shortened V by 7 bases and J by 3 bases, and 11 bases separated the two germline ends. The CDR3 DNA is TGTGCCAGCAATTGGGGCAAGACAGATACGCAGTATCTT. Translating it yields CASNWGKTDTQYL.